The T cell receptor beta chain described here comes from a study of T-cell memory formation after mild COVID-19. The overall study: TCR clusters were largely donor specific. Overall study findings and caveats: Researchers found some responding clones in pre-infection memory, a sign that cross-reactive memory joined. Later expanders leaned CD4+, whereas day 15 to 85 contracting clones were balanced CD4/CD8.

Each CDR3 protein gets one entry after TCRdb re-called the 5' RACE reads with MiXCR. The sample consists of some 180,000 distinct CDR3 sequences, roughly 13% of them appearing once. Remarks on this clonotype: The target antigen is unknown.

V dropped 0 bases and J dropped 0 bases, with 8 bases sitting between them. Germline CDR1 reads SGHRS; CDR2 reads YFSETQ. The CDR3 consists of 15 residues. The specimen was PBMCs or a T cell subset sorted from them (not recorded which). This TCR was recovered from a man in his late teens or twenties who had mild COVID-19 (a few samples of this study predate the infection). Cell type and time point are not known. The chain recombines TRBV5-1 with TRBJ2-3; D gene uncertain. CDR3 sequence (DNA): TGCGCCAGCAGCTTGGACACTCCTAGCACAGATACGCAGTATTTT. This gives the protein CASSLDTPSTDTQYF.